This T cell receptor beta chain stems from a study of naive and memory T cell subsets. Described treatment: skin biopsy from PPD injection site in Mantoux-positive individual. A UMI-containing oligonucleotide was joined by 3' ligation to the TCR cDNA template. Input was about 1 to 1000 ng of DNase-treated total RNA without cell sorting. Amplification of ligated cDNA took four PCR rounds with SP2 and nested alpha and beta constant primers. For blood and skin samples, reverse transcription used TCR alpha and beta constant primers. One entry per CDR3 protein results from TCRdb running MiXCR on the UMI-ligation and nested PCR reads. The data contain around 37,000 distinct CDR3 sequences, 8% to 13% of them singletons. Trimming cost V 5 bases and J 5 bases, with 7 bases left between them. Germline values: CDR1 MDHEN, CDR2 SYDVKM. The CDR3 extends over 12 amino acids. This clonotype was picked up a small number of times.

This sequence joins TRBV28 and TRBJ1-5, with D possibly being TRBD1 (6 bases). This TCR derives from an adult in good health. The starting material was skin, obtained from a tuberculin skin test site. The chain's CDR3 is CASSRGDQPQHF. DNA of the CDR3: TGTGCCAGCAGTAGGGGGGATCAGCCCCAGCATTTT.